These 13 T cell receptor beta chains share one sample of origin, sequenced in a study of Ad26.COV2.S vaccination and SARS-CoV-2 variants. TCRdb's copy holds only in-frame clones and misses some; the assay was immunoSEQ multiplex PCR. The table includes 300,000 to 350,000 clones, about 82% detected once. Treatment in this sample: some 19 received Ad26.COV2.S at low or high dose, single or two shots; several received placebo; per-sample allocation not given. All samples were drawn on day 63, counting from the first vaccine or placebo injection. Sequencing used peripheral blood, obtained in a trial of Ad26.COV2.S vaccine versus placebo. These TCRs come from a person between 18 and 65 years old who received the Ad26.COV2.S COVID-19 vaccine or a placebo.

This clone appeared once. The V call is TRBV5-1, the J call TRBJ1-2; maybe TRBD1 (5 bases). Germline CDR1 reads SGHRS; CDR2 reads YFSETQ. The CDR3 consists of 14 residues. Between the trimmed V and J ends, which lost 2 bases and 3 bases, there was a span of 11 bases. CDR3 sequence: CASSFGGGDYGYTF. As DNA, the CDR3 is TGCGCCAGCAGCTTTGGTGGGGGGGACTATGGCTACACCTTC.

The chain employs TRBV12-3 or TRBV12-4 and TRBJ2-2, with D unresolved. The germline V and J ends were trimmed by 3 bases and 2 bases, with 4 bases remaining between them. CDR3 size: 13 residues. The CDR3: CASSFRNTGELFF. CDR3 DNA: TGTGCCAGCAGTTTCAGAAACACCGGGGAGCTGTTTTTT.

The chain carries TRBV18 and TRBJ1-2, with 7 bases that match TRBD1. V shed 2 bases, J shed 1 base, and the junction held 1 base outside the gene matches. CDR3 length: 14 residues. Germline CDR1 is KGHSH and CDR2 is LQKENI. CDR3 nucleotide sequence: TGTGCCAGCTCACCAGACAGGGATAACTATGGCTACACCTTC. Amino acid sequence: CASSPDRDNYGYTF.

V usage is TRBV6-5 and J usage is TRBJ1-5; tentatively, D is TRBD1 (5 bases). Germline V gene lookup returns CDR1 MNHEY and CDR2 SVGAGI. Trimming removed 2 bases from V and 3 bases from J, with 14 bases in between. This CDR3 region has 16 residues. The CDR3 is CASSYGAVRTNQPQHF. The CDR3 nucleotides read TGTGCCAGCAGTTACGGGGCGGTGCGTACCAATCAGCCCCAGCATTTT.

The chain couples TRBV5-1 to TRBJ1-5; 7 bases agree with TRBD1. This CDR3 is 15 amino acids long. V lost 2 bases to trimming and J lost 6 bases; unmatched junction nucleotides: 8. Germline V gene data show CDR1 as SGHRS and CDR2 as YFSETQ. CDR3 coding DNA: TGCGCCAGCAGCTTCCAGGGGGAATGGGGTCAGCCCCAGCATTTT. It translates to CASSFQGEWGQPQHF.

The chain uses TRBV19 and TRBJ1-6; possible D gene TRBD1, 5 bases. Trimming pared 6 bases from V and 9 bases from J, leaving 12 bases between. This CDR3 region has 13 residues. The germline V gene has CDR1 LNHDA and CDR2 SQIVND (reference sequence). The CDR3 bases are TGTGCCAGTAGACAGGCTACCTTTTCACCCCTCCACTTT. It yields the protein CASRQATFSPLHF. The entire variable domain, with the rest obtained from reference TRBV19 and TRBJ1-6, is as follows: DGGITQSPKYLFRKEGQNVTLSCEQNLNHDAMYWYRQDPGQGLRLIYYSQIVNDFQKGDIAEGYSVSREKKESFPLTVTSAQKNPTAFYLCASRQATFSPLHFGNGTRLTVT.

The rearrangement uses TRBV2 and TRBJ1-2; no clear D gene. The CDR3 length is 16 residues. Germline V CDR1 and CDR2: SNHLY, FYNNEI. Trimming removed 2 bases at V and 4 bases at J, with 17 bases between. CDR3 in amino acids: CASSESRHPSGYGYTF. The CDR3 nucleotides read TGTGCCAGCAGTGAAAGCCGGCACCCGAGTGGCTATGGCTACACCTTC.

This clone was seen once. This chain links TRBV27 with TRBJ2-2, with 11 bases aligning to TRBD1. V shed 8 bases, J shed 5 bases, and the junction held 1 base outside the gene matches. CDR3 size: 13 residues. Germline V gene sequence: CDR1 MNHEY, CDR2 SMNVEV (reference sequence). CDR3 residues: CASRDRGTGELFF. CDR3 sequence (DNA): TGTGCCAGCCGGGACAGGGGGACCGGGGAGCTGTTTTTT.

This clone showed up just once. At one end the junction does not follow the germline gene, possibly because of a read error. The genes are TRBV28 and TRBJ1-5, with 11 bases identical to TRBD1. Germline loops: CDR1 MDHEN, CDR2 SYDVKM. This CDR3 has 16 amino acids. This CDR3 is CASSLSGTGGNQPQHF. Written as DNA, the CDR3 is TGTGCCAGCAGCTTATCTGGGACAGGGGGAAATCAGCCCCAGCATTTT.

The J gene is TRBJ2-1, the V gene TRBV10-3; D is possibly TRBD1 (6 bases). Germline V lookup: CDR1 ENHRY, CDR2 SYGVKD. V gave up 2 bases and J gave up 8 bases, with 22 bases separating them. The CDR3 consists of 17 residues. The CDR3 protein is CAISEPTGEGVVYEQFF. The CDR3 DNA reads as TGTGCCATCAGTGAGCCGACGGGTGAGGGGGTGGTGTATGAGCAGTTCTTC.

The V call is TRBV7-2, the J call TRBJ2-3; D call uncertain. Germline loops: CDR1 SGHTA, CDR2 FQGNSA. V was shortened by 3 bases and J by 2 bases, with 9 bases between the two germline ends. The CDR3 loop spans 14 amino acids. The DNA of the CDR3 is TGTGCCAGCAGCTTGGGGTCTTCCACAGATACGCAGTATTTT. It specifies CASSLGSSTDTQYF.

In its sample, this clone was seen a few times. J is TRBJ1-5 and V is TRBV19, with 9 bases identical to TRBD1. V was pared by 8 bases and J by 5 bases, with 25 bases of the junction left unmatched. Germline-derived CDR1 and CDR2 are LNHDA and SQIVND (reference sequence). The length of the CDR3 is 20 residues. CDR3: CASGKLAPLGQGRSDQPQHF. The CDR3 coding sequence is TGTGCCAGTGGAAAGTTGGCCCCCTTGGGACAGGGAAGGTCTGATCAGCCCCAGCATTTT.

The V and J genes are TRBV6-5 and TRBJ1-1; TRBD1 is a possible D gene (5 bases). The CDR3 is made up of 14 amino acids. Trimming pared 7 bases from V and 5 bases from J, leaving 17 bases between. CDR1 and CDR2 from the germline V gene are MNHEY and SVGAGI. The CDR3 region has the DNA TGTGCCAGCAACTCCCCTGGGGGGGTGACTGAAGCTTTCTTT. Encoded protein: CASNSPGGVTEAFF.